This T cell receptor (beta chain) appears in the sequencing data of a study of regulatory and conventional T cells in RAG deficiency. Data came from immunoSEQ multiplex PCR; TCRdb stores just in-frame clones and leaves some out. Found here are some 23,000 clones, 90% to 95% of them singletons; the top ten hold less than 0.85%. This CDR3 region has 15 residues. Germline values: CDR1 KGHSH, CDR2 LQKENI. Trimming removed 5 bases from V and 6 bases from J; junction bases left unmatched: 10. Details on this clone: Its antigen is still unknown.

Overall study results and limits: Control T-cell subsets had markedly higher Shannon entropy and lower Simpson indices than RAG-deficient patients.

The sorted conventional CD4+ T cells were CD25-low and CD127-high, with genomic DNA sequenced. These data were also filed under a second study, of regulatory T cells. That source notes: The primer mix had 52 TRBV and 13 TRBJ primers. Regulatory T cells showed the strongest V-J pair restriction and V/J gene skewing among patient repertoires.

The V and J genes are TRBV18 and TRBJ2-3, with 8 nucleotides matching TRBD2. Sequencing was carried out using CD4+ T cells sorted from blood. This receptor was obtained from a human donor in good health. This chain's CDR3 is CASSTTGGPVDTQYF. The CDR3 DNA reads as TGTGCCAGCTCAACCACGGGAGGGCCGGTTGATACGCAGTATTTT.